The source of this T cell receptor (beta chain) is a study of early stage breast cancer tumors. Study results and limitations: Comparing each tissue with blood distinguished tumor from normal in most of the 16 patients. Compared with adjacent normal breast, tumors showed about 2.3-fold denser, more clonal T cells.

Clones were read by immunoSEQ multiplex PCR, and TCRdb kept only the in-frame ones, dropping some. The table records tens of thousands of clones, under 80% of them present only once. Concerning this clone itself: Its antigen is still unknown.

The CDR3 covers 17 residues. Germline V gives CDR1 SGHVS, CDR2 FQNEAQ. Trimming pared 5 bases from V and 3 bases from J, leaving 23 bases between. Sequencing was done on a sample of blood. This receptor was identified in a person aged 55 to 69 with breast cancer. The chain employs TRBV7-8 and TRBJ2-7; D may be TRBD2 (5 bases). CDR3 bases: TGTGCCAGCAGCCCCAGCCGGTGGCCCCCCGGGGTCTACGAGCAGTACTTC. Protein sequence: CASSPSRWPPGVYEQYF. Variable domain in full (rest from reference TRBV7-8 and TRBJ2-7): GAGVSQSPRYKVAKRGQDVALRCDPISGHVSLFWYQQALGQGPEFLTYFQNEAQLDKSGLPSDRFFAERPEGSVSTLKIQRTQQEDSAVYLCASSPSRWPPGVYEQYFGPGTRLTVT.